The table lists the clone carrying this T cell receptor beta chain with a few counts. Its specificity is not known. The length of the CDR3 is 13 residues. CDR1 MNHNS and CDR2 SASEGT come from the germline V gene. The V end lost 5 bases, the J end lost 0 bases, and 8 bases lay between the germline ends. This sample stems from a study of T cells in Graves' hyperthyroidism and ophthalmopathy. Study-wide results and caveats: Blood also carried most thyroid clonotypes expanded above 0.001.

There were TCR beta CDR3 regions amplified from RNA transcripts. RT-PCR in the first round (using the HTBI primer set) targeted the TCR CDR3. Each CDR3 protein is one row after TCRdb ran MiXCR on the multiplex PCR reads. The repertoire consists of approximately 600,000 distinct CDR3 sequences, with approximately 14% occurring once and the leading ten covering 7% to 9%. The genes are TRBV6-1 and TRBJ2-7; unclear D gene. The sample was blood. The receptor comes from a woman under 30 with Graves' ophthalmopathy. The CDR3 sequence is CASSWAPSYEQYF. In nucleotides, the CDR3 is TGTGCCAGCAGTTGGGCCCCCTCCTACGAGCAGTACTTC.